The present TCR beta chain was sequenced within a study of OX40 agonist ivuxolimab in advanced cancers. The germline CDR1 and CDR2 sequences are SGHRS and YFSETQ. Trimming at V came to 6 bases and at J to 0 bases, leaving 9 bases not matched to a gene. This CDR3 has 16 amino acids. Produced via immunoSEQ multiplex PCR; TCRdb's table is partial and in-frame only. This sample yields more than 80,000 clones, of which roughly 94% are seen a single time; 2% to 3% belongs to the top ten. V gene TRBV5-1 combines with J gene TRBJ2-4, with 7 bases identical to TRBD2. The source is an adult with an advanced solid tumor such as melanoma, head and neck, liver or kidney cancer. The sequenced sample was CD4+ or CD8+ T cells sorted from blood, obtained in a trial of the OX40 agonist ivuxolimab. The CDR3 region has the DNA TGCGCCAGCATCTTCTTGGGGGGGATAGCCAAAAACATTCAGTACTTC. Residues: CASIFLGGIAKNIQYF.